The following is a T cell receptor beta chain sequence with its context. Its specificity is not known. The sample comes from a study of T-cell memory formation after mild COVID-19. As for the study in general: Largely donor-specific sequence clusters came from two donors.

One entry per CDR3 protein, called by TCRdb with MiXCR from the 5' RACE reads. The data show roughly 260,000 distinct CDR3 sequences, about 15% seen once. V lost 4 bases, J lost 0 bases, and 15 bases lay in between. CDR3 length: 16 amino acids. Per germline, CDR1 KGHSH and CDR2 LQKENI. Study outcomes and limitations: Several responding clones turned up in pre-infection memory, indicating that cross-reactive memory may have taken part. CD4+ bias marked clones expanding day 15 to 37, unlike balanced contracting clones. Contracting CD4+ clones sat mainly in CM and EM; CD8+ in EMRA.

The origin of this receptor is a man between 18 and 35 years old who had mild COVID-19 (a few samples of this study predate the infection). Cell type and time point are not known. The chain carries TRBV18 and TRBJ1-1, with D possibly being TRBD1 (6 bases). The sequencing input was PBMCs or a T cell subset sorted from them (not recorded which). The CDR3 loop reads CASSQGQVSMNTEAFF. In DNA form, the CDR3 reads TGTGCCAGCTCACAGGGACAAGTAAGCATGAACACTGAAGCTTTCTTT.